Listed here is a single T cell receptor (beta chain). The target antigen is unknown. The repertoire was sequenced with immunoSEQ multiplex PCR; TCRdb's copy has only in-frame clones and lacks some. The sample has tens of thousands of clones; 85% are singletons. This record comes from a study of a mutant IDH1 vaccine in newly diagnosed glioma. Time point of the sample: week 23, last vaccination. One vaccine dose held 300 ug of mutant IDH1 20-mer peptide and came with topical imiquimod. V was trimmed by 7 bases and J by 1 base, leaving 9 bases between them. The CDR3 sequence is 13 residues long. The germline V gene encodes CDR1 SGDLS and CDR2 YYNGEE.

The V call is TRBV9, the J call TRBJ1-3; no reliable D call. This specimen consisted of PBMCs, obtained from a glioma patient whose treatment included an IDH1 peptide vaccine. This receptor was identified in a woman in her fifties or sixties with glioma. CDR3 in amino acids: CASGYSSGNTIYF. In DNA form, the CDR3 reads TGTGCCAGCGGTTACAGTTCTGGAAACACCATATATTTT.